This T cell receptor (beta chain) originates from a study of blood T cell repertoires in COVID-19. Across the whole study: The study drew acute and convalescent COVID-19 samples from the United States, Italy and Spain. T cells, B-cell-depleted T cells, or PBMCs provided the cDNA or gDNA that served as material.

The CDR3 totals 17 residues. Authors' analysis steps: Reference gene primer amplification yielded estimated nucleated cell counts. TCRdb keeps only in-frame clones here, not all; method: immunoSEQ multiplex PCR. V and J calls plus clone size are reproduced from that table; the DNA served to infer D and trimming. The data contain about 380,000 clones, around 84% of them singletons. The sequence was collected from a woman under 30 with acute or convalescent COVID-19. The sample comprised peripheral blood. The rearrangement links TRBV21-1 to TRBJ2-5; the D segment call TRBD2 is taken from the table without a DNA check. TRBV21-1 is tagged as a pseudogene. CDR3 sequence reads: CASTKIVRGGLKETQYF. CDR3 in DNA: TGTGCCAGCACCAAGATAGTAAGGGGGGGGCTAAAAGAGACCCAGTACTTC.